The clone carrying this TCR beta chain was counted between two and nine times. Its antigen is unknown. The sample is drawn from a study of T-cell reconstitution after alpha-beta-depleted transplantation in children. The study, taken as a whole, reports: The origin of alpha-beta T cells about two months after transplant was reportedly several hundred expanded graft clones.

V gave up 1 base and J gave up 0 bases, with 17 bases separating them. The CDR3 runs 18 residues. CDR1 SGHAT and CDR2 FQNNGV come from the germline V gene. Unique molecular identifiers were incorporated when the TCRbeta library was constructed. TCRdb re-called the PCR reads through MiXCR, storing one row per CDR3 protein. The sample shows approximately 400,000 distinct CDR3 sequences, around 16% of them seen only once. The chain couples TRBV11-2 to TRBJ2-3; D may be TRBD1 or TRBD2 (5 bases each). This specimen was PBMCs, mostly from graft donor cells, taken 360 days after TCRalphabeta/CD19-depleted stem cell transplant. This receptor was obtained from a boy under two years old who had a stem cell transplant for Wiskott-Aldrich syndrome, so the T cells may come from the graft donor. Here the CDR3 DNA reads TGTGCCAGCAGCTTAGTTTTTTCGGTGGGACCTAGCACAGATACGCAGTATTTT. Translation: CASSLVFSVGPSTDTQYF.